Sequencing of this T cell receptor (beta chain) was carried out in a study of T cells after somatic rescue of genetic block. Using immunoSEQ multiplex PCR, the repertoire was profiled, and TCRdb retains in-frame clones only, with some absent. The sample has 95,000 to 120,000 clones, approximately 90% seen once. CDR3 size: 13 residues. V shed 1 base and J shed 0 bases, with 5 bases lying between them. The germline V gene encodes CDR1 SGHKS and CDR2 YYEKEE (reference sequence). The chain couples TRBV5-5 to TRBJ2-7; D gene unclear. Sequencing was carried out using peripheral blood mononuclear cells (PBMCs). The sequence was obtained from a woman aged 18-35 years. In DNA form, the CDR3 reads TGTGCCAGCAGCTTGTATTTCTCCTACGAGCAGTACTTC. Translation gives CASSLYFSYEQYF.